This T cell receptor beta chain was observed in a study of blood T cell repertoires in COVID-19 (dated by TCRdb to 2020 to 2021). Turning to the overall study: Samples from collaborators originated in the United States, Italy and Spain and spanned both the acute and convalescent phases of COVID-19. Samples came from the ongoing ImmuneRACE study (first 160 participants) plus 1,254 subjects from 6 global collaborators. The repertoires were made available in a free public database intended to serve as a resource for research on the immune response to SARS-CoV-2. Sample metadata almost always included a de-identified subject ID, COVID-19 status, age in years and sex. Where available, HLA class I and class II types were obtained from metadata supplied by the sample provider rather than from assay-based typing. The material from the prospective study consisted of cDNA or gDNA derived from T cells, B-cell-depleted T cells, or PBMCs. The dataset comprised deeply sampled blood TCRbeta repertoires from subjects exposed to, actively infected with, or recovered from COVID-19.

At one collaborating source in Seattle, patients were enrolled during active infection and were followed longitudinally through the course of disease. Collaborating institutions collected whole blood in K2EDTA tubes following their own protocols. For TCRbeta analysis, collaborators shipped samples in one of three forms: frozen whole blood, isolated PBMCs, or DNA extracted from either of those sample types. Points the paper makes about the study in general: The quantity of clinical and demographic metadata differed by source and by participant and was supplied without curation.

TCRbeta CDR3 regions were amplified from genomic DNA using the immunoSEQ Assay, a bias-controlled multiplex PCR. On the study's bioinformatics: Nucleated cell counts per sample were estimated from amplification of reference gene primers within the assay. To quantify the absolute abundance of each unique TCRbeta CDR3 rearrangement, sequence reads were collapsed and filtered. Productive Simpson clonality was computed per sample as the square root of Simpson's diversity index over productive rearrangements. TCRdb limited this immuneACCESS table to in-frame rearrangements with V and J called. A share of clones is missing; checked studies link under half to unresolved V genes, and the rest is unexplained. The DNA gave D and trimming, while V, J and clone size come from that table. The sample contains approximately 320,000 clones, over 85% of them found a single time. The ten largest clones take up 11% of the sample.

As regards this clone: It lacks a known antigen. Base qualities are not recorded, but no much larger clone differs from it by a single base.

Trimming costs V 2 bases and J 6 bases, and their ends lie 11 bases apart. Per the germline V gene, SGHTS is the CDR1 and YDEGEE is the CDR2. Taken from cysteine to phenylalanine, the CDR3 has 13 residues. Only the CDR3 DNA stays, 39 bases, in frame from base 1. The sequence was obtained from a woman younger than 45 with COVID-19, enrolled during active disease. The chain uses TRBV5-8 and TRBJ1-1; TRBD1 is a weak D gene call, 5 bases matching. The sample taken for sequencing was peripheral blood. CDR3 protein: CASSFPGSAEAFF. The DNA is as follows: TGTGCCAGCAGCTTCCCAGGGTCCGCTGAAGCTTTCTTT.